The 10 T cell receptor beta chains below come from one sample, sequenced in a study of blood T cell repertoires in COVID-19. Repertoires were generated with immunoSEQ multiplex PCR, while TCRdb's copy carries only in-frame clones and drops some. The sample lists roughly 59,000 clones; around 73% were seen once. Material: peripheral blood. The receptor set was obtained from a man older than 75 with acute or convalescent COVID-19.

The J gene is TRBJ1-1, the V gene TRBV5-5; D unresolved. The CDR3 runs to 13 residues. V lost 7 bases, J lost 1 base, and 11 bases lay in between. Germline V CDR1 and CDR2: SGHKS, YYEKEE (reference sequence). CDR3 region: CASGFGGNTEAFF. Here the CDR3 DNA reads TGTGCCAGCGGGTTCGGCGGGAACACTGAAGCTTTCTTT.

V and J are TRBV29-1 and TRBJ2-1; D is uncertain. V gave up 2 bases and J gave up 6 bases, with 17 bases separating them. The germline V gene has CDR1 SQVTM and CDR2 ANQGSEA. The CDR3 contains 15 residues. The CDR3 DNA is TGCAGCGTTGAAAAAAGCCTTACCCGTGGCAATGAGCAGTTCTTC. This translates into CSVEKSLTRGNEQFF.

The chain carries TRBV19 and TRBJ2-1; TRBD2 aligns across 7 bases. Germline V CDR1 and CDR2: LNHDA, SQIVND (reference sequence). The V segment lost 3 bases and the J segment 5 bases; nucleotides outside the gene matches: 10. The CDR3 totals 16 residues. The CDR3 protein is CASSIPRDYKHNEQFF. The CDR3 DNA reads as TGTGCCAGTAGTATCCCCCGGGACTACAAGCACAATGAGCAGTTCTTC.

The CDR3 coding sequence is TGTGCCAGCAGCCTACTAGCGGGGGGAGGATCCTACGAGCAGTACTTC. Protein product: CASSLLAGGGSYEQYF. This sequence joins TRBV11-1 and TRBJ2-7; the match to TRBD2 covers 12 bases. V gave up 5 bases and J gave up 1 base; unmatched junction bases: 6. This CDR3 is built from 16 residues. CDR1 is SGHAT and CDR2 is FQDESV in the germline V gene (reference sequence). The full variable domain, in which reference TRBV11-1 and TRBJ2-7 provide the parts outside the CDR3, is EAEVAQSPRYKITEKSQAVAFWCDPISGHATLYWYRQILGQGPELLVQFQDESVVDDSQLPKDRFSAERLKGVDSTLKIQPAELGDSAMYLCASSLLAGGGSYEQYFGPGTRLTVT.

This clone was detected only once. This chain connects TRBV29-1 to TRBJ1-4, with TRBD1 identical over 7 bases. Germline assignment: CDR1 SQVTM and CDR2 ANQGSEA. V shed 7 bases, J shed 6 bases, and the junction held 5 bases outside the gene matches. The length of the CDR3 is 12 residues. The CDR3 here is CSGVTGDEKLFF. The CDR3 DNA reads as TGCAGCGGGGTAACAGGGGATGAAAAACTGTTTTTT.

This rearrangement joins TRBV3-1 (or the pseudogene TRBV3-2) to TRBJ1-3; D may be TRBD1 (6 bases). V lost 1 base and J lost 0, with 19 bases in between. The germline V gene has CDR1 LGHDT and CDR2 YNNKEL (reference sequence). This CDR3 contains 19 residues. As DNA, the CDR3 is TGTGCCAGCAGCCAAGGGTATGGGGCAGGGGCGAGCTCTGGAAACACCATATATTTT. Translated: CASSQGYGAGASSGNTIYF.

The rearrangement joins TRBV27 to TRBJ1-1, with a tentative D call TRBD1 (6 bases). With 2 bases removed from V and 4 bases from J, the gap between germline ends came to 11 bases. The CDR3 consists of 14 residues. CDR1 is MNHEY, CDR2 SMNVEV, per germline (reference sequence). CDR3 bases: TGTGCCAGCAGTTTACGGGGGGCCCCCACTGAAGCTTTCTTT. Translating gives CASSLRGAPTEAFF.

V gene TRBV6-5 combines with J gene TRBJ2-3; 15 bases agree with TRBD2. Trimming removed 10 bases from V and 9 bases from J; junction bases left unmatched: 8. This CDR3 contains 14 residues. From germline, CDR1 is MNHEY and CDR2 SVGAGI. The CDR3 DNA reads TGTGCCACCAGGACTAGCGGGGGGGCCGGGACGCAGTATTTT. Its protein is CATRTSGGAGTQYF.

This clone occurred once. The chain employs TRBV11-3 and TRBJ2-7, with 9 bases identical to TRBD2. The CDR3 extends over 14 amino acids. Germline V gene sequence: CDR1 SGHNT, CDR2 YENEEA. With 1 base clipped from V and 6 bases from J, the junction kept 4 bases outside the gene matches. The DNA for the CDR3 is TGTGCCAGCAGCTTAGTAGCGGGGGTTACCGAGCAGTACTTC. It codes for CASSLVAGVTEQYF.

The chain is built from TRBV7-9 and TRBJ1-1; the match to TRBD1 covers 7 bases. Germline lookup yields CDR1 SEHNR and CDR2 FQNEAQ (reference sequence). Unmatched junction bases numbered 5, after V lost 4 bases and J lost 0 bases. CDR3 size: 15 residues. The DNA of the CDR3 is TGTGCCAGCAGCTCACGACAGGGTATGAACACTGAAGCTTTCTTT. Its protein product is CASSSRQGMNTEAFF.